These 18 T cell receptor beta chains were all obtained from the same sample, sequenced in a study of T cells after yellow fever vaccination. TCRdb reanalysed the 5' RACE reads using MiXCR and keeps one entry per CDR3 protein. The data show about 580,000 distinct CDR3 sequences, less than 20% seen once. The specimen was PBMCs, collected roughly 5 days after the first yellow fever vaccination. These receptors were obtained from a man between 18 and 29 years old who received the YFV17D yellow fever vaccine.

The chain has TRBV20-1 and TRBJ2-5, with 10 bases matching TRBD2. In germline, CDR1 is DFQATT, CDR2 SNEGSKA (reference sequence). The length of the CDR3 is 14 residues. The ends lost 3 bases at V and 3 bases at J; junction bases unmatched: 4. This CDR3 is CSARGTSVEETQYF. The CDR3 bases are TGCAGTGCTAGGGGGACTAGCGTCGAAGAGACCCAGTACTTC.

This clonotype was counted a single time. The chain has TRBV12-3 or TRBV12-4 and TRBJ2-7; D is perhaps TRBD1 or TRBD2 (6 bases each). CDR3 size: 16 residues. With 3 bases removed from V and 0 bases from J, the gap between germline ends came to 15 bases. CDR3: CASSFFSGAHSYEQYV. The CDR3, as DNA: TGTGCCAGCAGTTTTTTTTCGGGGGCGCACTCCTACGAGCAGTACGTC.

V gene TRBV29-1 combines with J gene TRBJ2-7, with TRBD2 matching 7 bases. CDR3 length equals 11 residues. V gave up 4 bases and J gave up 6 bases; unmatched junction bases: 3. Germline V gives CDR1 SQVTM, CDR2 ANQGSEA. Here the CDR3 DNA reads TGCAGCGTTGGCGGGGGATCCGAGCAGTACTTC. This encodes CSVGGGSEQYF.

The chain uses TRBV7-2 and TRBJ2-3; D is unclear. The V gene lost 1 base and the J gene lost 0 bases, with 11 bases spanning the gap. Germline V lookup: CDR1 SGHTA, CDR2 FQGNSA. This CDR3 comprises 16 residues. In DNA form, the CDR3 reads TGTGCCAGCAGCTTAGTTATGGGCACGAGCACAGATACGCAGTATTTT. Encoded protein: CASSLVMGTSTDTQYF.

The gene calls are TRBV5-6 and TRBJ2-5; either TRBD1 or TRBD2 may supply D (6 bases each). CDR3 size: 15 residues. Trimming removed 2 bases at V and 7 bases at J, with 18 bases between. Per germline, CDR1 SGHDT and CDR2 YYEEEE. The CDR3 protein is CASSFIRGLPGTQYF. CDR3 DNA sequence: TGTGCCAGCAGCTTTATCCGGGGGCTACCTGGGACCCAGTACTTC. The full variable domain, with the rest looked up from reference TRBV5-6 and TRBJ2-5, is DAGVTQSPTHLIKTRGQQVTLRCSPKSGHDTVSWYQQALGQGPQFIFQYYEEEERQRGNFPDRFSGHQFPNYSSELNVNALLLGDSALYLCASSFIRGLPGTQYFGPGTRLLVL.

This clonotype was recorded a few times. This chain connects TRBV11-3 to TRBJ1-1; D is undetermined. The germline V gene encodes CDR1 SGHNT and CDR2 YENEEA. Between the trimmed V and J ends, which lost 0 bases and 1 base, there was a span of 6 bases. The CDR3 consists of 14 residues. The CDR3 loop reads CASSLDRWNTEAFF. The CDR3 nucleotides read TGTGCCAGCAGCTTAGATCGGTGGAACACTGAAGCTTTCTTT.

This clonotype was observed a handful of times. V usage is TRBV7-9 and J usage is TRBJ1-1; D is ambiguous. Deletions cut 0 bases from V and 11 bases from J, with 10 bases between. From germline, CDR1 is SEHNR and CDR2 FQNEAQ (reference sequence). The CDR3 runs 12 residues. The CDR3 protein is CASSLAPREAFF. In DNA form, the CDR3 reads TGTGCCAGCAGCTTAGCCCCCCGGGAGGCTTTCTTT.

This clonotype was seen a handful of times. The chain uses TRBV15 and TRBJ2-2; D is unclear. V was pared by 0 bases and J by 9 bases, with 17 bases between. This CDR3 contains 16 residues. Germline CDR1 LNHNV, CDR2 YYDKDF (reference sequence). CDR3 DNA sequence: TGTGCCACCAGCAGAGATCAGGCAGCCCCGGGCTGGGAGCTGTTTTTT. This gives the protein CATSRDQAAPGWELFF.

This clonotype was picked up a small number of times. The gene calls are TRBV29-1 and TRBJ2-3; the D gene could be TRBD1 or TRBD2 (5 bases each). This CDR3 is built from 15 residues. V shed 6 bases and J shed 1 base, with 17 bases lying between them. CDR1 is SQVTM, CDR2 ANQGSEA, per germline. CDR3 sequence reads: CSVNGARIGTDTQYF. CDR3 nucleotides: TGCAGCGTGAACGGGGCTAGGATCGGCACAGATACGCAGTATTTT.

Comment on this clonotype: The junction and the germline gene differ at one end; a read error may be behind it. V and J are TRBV5-1 and TRBJ2-7; 10 nucleotides match TRBD2. The CDR3 sequence is 14 residues long. Germline-derived CDR1 and CDR2 are SGHRS and YFSETQ. The CDR3 coding sequence is TGCGCCAGCCACACTAGCGGGGCCTCCGACGAGCAGTACTTC. As protein: CASHTSGASDEQYF.

This clonotype was seen a few times. The chain has TRBV7-2 and TRBJ1-1, with D possibly being TRBD1 (5 bases). V was pared by 2 bases and J by 1 base, with 11 bases between. Germline V gene sequence: CDR1 SGHTA, CDR2 FQGNSA. The CDR3 totals 15 residues. CDR3 nucleotides: TGTGCCAGCAGCTTACATATGAGGGGGAACACTGAAGCTTTCTTT. This encodes CASSLHMRGNTEAFF.

The sample holds a few counts of this clonotype. The chain joins TRBV5-1 to TRBJ2-1; D call uncertain. Trimming pared 1 base from V and 7 bases from J, leaving 12 bases between. This CDR3 is built from 14 residues. Germline V gene data show CDR1 as SGHRS and CDR2 as YFSETQ. The CDR3 sequence: CASSLQPATNEQFF. The CDR3 region has the DNA TGCGCCAGCAGCTTGCAGCCAGCGACTAATGAGCAGTTCTTC.

This clonotype was seen a few times. V usage is TRBV3-1 and J usage is TRBJ2-3, with D unclear. Trimming cost V 2 bases and J 3 bases, with 3 bases left between them. The CDR3 sequence is 12 residues long. CDR1 is LGHDT, CDR2 YNNKEL, per germline (reference sequence). The CDR3 region is CASSQRTDTQYF. The CDR3 DNA sequence: TGTGCCAGCAGCCAAAGGACAGATACGCAGTATTTT.

This clonotype turned up a few times. CDR3 sequence reads: CASEGRDPQETQYF. The CDR3 region has the DNA TGTGCCAGCGAAGGGAGGGACCCCCAAGAGACCCAGTACTTC. V usage is TRBV28 and J usage is TRBJ2-5, with 7 bases matching TRBD2. V lost 8 bases, J lost 1 base, and 7 bases stayed unmatched. The germline CDR1 and CDR2 sequences are MDHEN and SYDVKM. The CDR3 has 14 residues.

The rearrangement joins TRBV6-5 to TRBJ2-6, with a tentative D call TRBD1 (7 bases). The germline V gene has CDR1 MNHEY and CDR2 SVGAGI. This CDR3 has 17 residues. Trimming left V 2 bases short and J 3 bases short, with 14 bases between. CDR3 protein: CASSYLQGRSGANVLTF. The CDR3 DNA sequence: TGTGCCAGCAGTTACCTACAGGGGAGGAGTGGGGCCAACGTCCTGACTTTC.

This sequence joins TRBV9 and TRBJ2-3, with 12 bases that match TRBD2. V was clipped by 0 bases and J by 6 bases; unmatched bases: 2. The CDR3 has 15 residues. Germline-derived CDR1 and CDR2 are SGDLS and YYNGEE. The CDR3 DNA reads as TGTGCCAGCAGCGTAGAAGGGACTAGCGGGGATACGCAGTATTTT. This codes for CASSVEGTSGDTQYF.

This clonotype occurred a few times. J is TRBJ1-1 and V is TRBV15; TRBD1 aligns across 9 bases. The CDR3 loop spans 14 amino acids. The V gene end was trimmed by 11 bases and the J gene end by 3 bases; junction bases not matched to a gene: 10. Per the germline V gene, CDR1 is LNHNV and CDR2 is YYDKDF (reference sequence). The CDR3 loop is CASRDRESDTEAFF. The CDR3 nucleotides are TGTGCCTCCCGGGACAGGGAGTCGGACACTGAAGCTTTCTTT.

This clonotype appeared many times. The chain couples TRBV29-1 to TRBJ1-1; D uncertain. This CDR3 is 13 amino acids long. The V gene lost 3 bases and the J gene lost 1 base, with 9 bases spanning the gap. Germline V gives CDR1 SQVTM, CDR2 ANQGSEA. CDR3 DNA: TGCAGCGTTGAGGCAACTCCGAACACTGAAGCTTTCTTT. The encoded protein is CSVEATPNTEAFF.